These T cell receptor beta chains were read from a single sample in a study of cytomegalovirus exposure and HLA in healthy donors. Sequenced by immunoSEQ multiplex PCR; TCRdb stores in-frame clones only, minus some. This sample's table reports about 52,000 clones. The sample comprised PBMCs. The receptor source for this set is a woman between 45 and 60 years old in good health and CMV-seropositive. Each CDR3 is given with its conserved first and last residue. D genes are given only for firm matches.

TRBJ1-6,TRBD1,TRBV9,CASSVGTGANSPLHF,TGTGCCAGCAGCGTAGGAACAGGGGCTAATTCACCCCTCCACTTT
TRBJ1-1,TRBD1,TRBV28,CASSLWTGMNTEAFF,TGTGCCAGCAGTTTGTGGACAGGGATGAACACTGAAGCTTTCTTT
TRBJ1-1,.,TRBV10-2,CASSESRNTEAFF,TGCGCCAGCAGTGAGTCTCGGAACACTGAAGCTTTCTTT
TRBJ1-2,.,TRBV7-2,CASSFYGGTGMGYTF,TGTGCCAGCAGCTTTTATGGAGGAACCGGTATGGGCTACACCTTC
TRBJ1-5,TRBD1,TRBV28,CASSLYGQGSNQPQHF,TGTGCCAGCAGTCTGTATGGACAGGGAAGCAATCAGCCCCAGCATTTT
TRBJ1-2,TRBD1,TRBV5-5,CASSHGDRGRVYGYTF,TGTGCCAGCAGTCATGGGGACAGGGGGCGAGTCTATGGCTACACCTTC
TRBJ1-4,TRBD1,TRBV5-4,CASSYNRGLYEKLFF,TGTGCCAGCAGCTATAACAGGGGGCTGTATGAAAAACTGTTTTTT
TRBJ1-1,.,TRBV7-2,CASSLDRNTEAFF,TGTGCCAGCAGCTTGGACAGGAACACTGAAGCTTTCTTT
TRBJ1-1,TRBD1,TRBV5-4,CASSARQGRWGAFF,TGTGCCAGCAGCGCCAGACAGGGGAGGTGGGGAGCTTTCTTT
TRBJ1-1,.,TRBV6-5,CASSYGQSEAFF,TGTGCCAGCAGTTACGGACAGTCTGAAGCTTTCTTT
TRBJ2-7,TRBD1,TRBV14,CASSQAPKDRESPPQYF,TGTGCCAGCAGCCAAGCCCCAAAAGACAGGGAATCCCCCCCCCAGTACTTC
TRBJ1-4,.,TRBV30,CAWSRRGGREKLFF,TGTGCCTGGAGTCGCAGGGGTGGTAGGGAAAAACTGTTTTTT
TRBJ1-6,.,TRBV30,CAWSRQSSAPLHF,TGTGCCTGGAGTAGACAGTCCTCGGCACCCCTCCACTTT
TRBJ2-3,TRBD1,TRBV9,CASSESLRDRGSDTQYF,TGTGCCAGCAGCGAGTCCCTCCGGGACAGGGGGTCAGATACGCAGTATTTT
TRBJ1-1,TRBD1,TRBV7-3,CASSLGQGNTEAFF,TGTGCCAGCAGCTTGGGACAGGGTAACACTGAAGCTTTCTTT
TRBJ2-5,.,TRBV5-5,CASSLLAVAIFGETQYF,TGTGCCAGCAGCTTGTTGGCGGTTGCAATTTTCGGGGAGACCCAGTACTTC
TRBJ2-4,TRBD2,TRBV7-2,CASSPSGGAYGNIQYF,TGTGCCAGCAGCCCTAGCGGGGGGGCCTATGGAAACATTCAGTACTTC
TRBJ1-1,.,TRBV6-6,CASSQTTGNTEAFF,TGTGCCAGCAGTCAGACTACGGGGAACACTGAAGCTTTCTTT
TRBJ1-2,TRBD1,TRBV4-2,CASSQGGTGNYGYTF,TGTGCCAGCAGCCAAGGTGGGACAGGGAACTATGGCTACACCTTC
TRBJ1-1,.,TRBV28,CASSPRGGAAEAFF,TGTGCCAGCAGTCCCCGGGGGGGGGCTGCTGAAGCTTTCTTT
TRBJ1-2,TRBD1,TRBV11-2,CASSSVRDRGVANYGYTF,TGTGCCAGCAGCTCGGTCCGGGACAGGGGGGTTGCTAACTATGGCTACACCTTC
TRBJ1-2,TRBD1,TRBV5-4,CASSRDRPYGYTF,TGTGCCAGCAGCCGGGACAGGCCCTATGGCTACACCTTC
TRBJ1-1,.,TRBV19,CASRQWATEAFF,TGTGCCAGTAGGCAGTGGGCCACTGAAGCTTTCTTT
TRBJ1-2,.,TRBV28,CASGVFRVGYTF,TGTGCCAGCGGAGTATTCAGGGTAGGCTACACCTTC
TRBJ2-7,.,TRBV30,CAWTRGESYEQYF,TGTGCCTGGACCAGGGGGGAATCCTACGAGCAGTACTTC
TRBJ2-3,TRBD1,TRBV27,CASSPLDRGSDTQYF,TGTGCCAGCAGTCCACTGGACAGGGGATCAGATACGCAGTATTTT
TRBJ2-7,.,TRBV30,CAWSVGHSYEQYF,TGTGCCTGGAGTGTCGGACATTCCTACGAGCAGTACTTC
TRBJ2-5,.,TRBV30,CASQSPGGPETQYF,TGTGCCTCCCAATCCCCCGGGGGTCCGGAGACCCAGTACTTC
TRBJ1-1,.,TRBV18,CASSPESPEAFF,TGTGCCAGCTCACCAGAAAGCCCTGAAGCTTTCTTT
TRBJ2-1,TRBD2,TRBV19,CASSIDETSLDEQFF,TGTGCCAGTAGTATAGACGAGACTAGCCTGGATGAGCAGTTCTTC
TRBJ2-6,.,TRBV2,CASMALGGGANVLTF,TGTGCCAGCATGGCCCTCGGGGGAGGGGCCAACGTCCTGACTTTC
TRBJ2-5,TRBD1,TRBV6-6,CASSLTGTGARETQYF,TGTGCCAGCAGTTTAACCGGGACAGGGGCTAGGGAGACCCAGTACTTC
TRBJ1-2,TRBD1,TRBV5-1,CASSLTGEYGYTF,TGCGCCAGCAGCTTGACAGGGGAATATGGCTACACCTTC
TRBJ2-5,TRBD2,TRBV28,CASSPRGTRQETQYF,TGTGCCAGCAGTCCCCGAGGGACTAGACAAGAGACCCAGTACTTC
TRBJ2-2,.,TRBV19,CASSRVGGADTGELFF,TGTGCCAGTAGTAGGGTTGGGGGCGCCGACACCGGGGAGCTGTTTTTT
TRBJ1-4,.,TRBV18,CASSPGMGRNEKLFF,TGTGCCAGCTCCCCTGGGATGGGGCGGAATGAAAAACTGTTTTTT
TRBJ2-1,TRBD1,TRBV25-1,CASSLLEDRGPNEQFF,TGTGCCAGCAGCCTTCTGGAGGACAGGGGTCCCAATGAGCAGTTCTTC
TRBJ2-5,TRBD1,TRBV28,CASSFNPGQSAETQYF,TGTGCCAGCAGTTTCAACCCGGGACAGTCCGCAGAGACCCAGTACTTC
TRBJ1-1,.,TRBV7-9,CASSPATGNGDTEAFF,TGTGCCAGCAGCCCGGCGACAGGCAACGGGGACACTGAAGCTTTCTTT
TRBJ2-2,TRBD2,TRBV4-2,CASSQRGDNTGELFF,TGTGCCAGCAGCCAACGGGGGGACAACACCGGGGAGCTGTTTTTT
TRBJ1-2,TRBD1,TRBV28,CASSRTGSFYGYTF,TGTGCCAGCAGTCGGACAGGGAGCTTCTATGGCTACACCTTC
TRBJ2-3,.,TRBV10-1,CASSEPGEERTDTQYF,TGCGCCAGCAGTGAGCCCGGGGAGGAGCGGACAGATACGCAGTATTTT
TRBJ2-7,.,TRBV28,CASSPVRESSYEQYF,TGCGCCAGCAGTCCCGTACGGGAGAGCAGCTACGAGCAGTACTTC
TRBJ2-2,.,TRBV30,CAWRITGPTGELFF,TGTGCCTGGAGAATCACAGGGCCCACCGGGGAGCTGTTTTTT
TRBJ1-1,.,TRBV28,CASTRGNTEAFF,TGTGCCAGCACTCGCGGGAACACTGAAGCTTTCTTT
TRBJ2-5,.,TRBV7-9,CASSLILGRVQAETQYF,TGTGCCAGCAGCTTAATTCTAGGCAGGGTGCAGGCAGAGACCCAGTACTTC
TRBJ2-3,.,TRBV6-6,CASSQGVGTDTQYF,TGTGCCAGCAGCCAAGGGGTTGGCACAGATACGCAGTATTTT
TRBJ1-4,.,TRBV6-6,CASSRGWTDNEKLFF,TGTGCCAGCAGTAGGGGTTGGACAGATAATGAAAAACTGTTTTTT
TRBJ2-5,.,TRBV19,CASSIVSAGQETQYF,TGTGCCAGTAGTATAGTCTCGGCGGGCCAAGAGACCCAGTACTTC
TRBJ1-2,TRBD1,TRBV19,CASSRQGAGYGYTF,TGTGCCAGTAGTCGTCAGGGGGCTGGCTATGGCTACACCTTC
TRBJ1-6,.,TRBV7-2,CASSSRARVRPLHF,TGTGCCAGCAGCTCCCGGGCCAGGGTAAGGCCCCTCCACTTT